Listed here are 30 T cell receptor beta chains from one sample, sequenced in a study of graft-versus-host responses after intestinal transplantation. Using immunoSEQ multiplex PCR, the repertoire was profiled, and TCRdb retains in-frame clones only, with some absent. The sample holds about 19,000 clones, roughly three quarters seen once. Graft material was processed, releasing intraepithelial and lamina propria lymphocytes. The specimen was ileum tissue, collected about 3 weeks after intestinal transplant. These TCRs come from a human patient who received an intestinal transplant, so some T cells may come from the graft donor.

V usage is TRBV19 and J usage is TRBJ1-5; D call uncertain. Germline V gene lookup returns CDR1 LNHDA and CDR2 SQIVND (reference sequence). V lost 5 bases and J lost 2, with 13 bases in between. CDR3 length: 15 residues. The CDR3 here is CASSPSGVGNQPQHF. CDR3 DNA sequence: TGTGCCAGTAGTCCCAGCGGGGTAGGCAATCAGCCCCAGCATTTT.

The chain couples TRBV6-1 to TRBJ2-2; 7 bases line up with TRBD1. Trimming took 7 bases from V and 4 from J; bases not matched to a gene: 6. Germline loops: CDR1 MNHNS, CDR2 SASEGT. The CDR3 has 14 amino acids. This chain's CDR3 is CASTRQGGTGELFF. CDR3 bases: TGTGCCAGCACGCGACAGGGCGGCACCGGGGAGCTGTTTTTT.

This chain uses TRBV5-1 with TRBJ2-5; D perhaps matches TRBD2 (5 bases). The J call may be incorrect, as the DNA end agrees better with TRBJ2-7. Looked up from germline, CDR1 is SGHRS and CDR2 is YFSETQ. CDR3 length equals 12 residues. The CDR3 sequence is CASSLEGFEQYF. In DNA form, the CDR3 reads TGCGCCAGCAGCTTAGAGGGTTTCGAGCAGTACTTC.

The V gene is TRBV27, the J gene TRBJ2-7; D possibly corresponds to TRBD1 (5 bases). The V gene's germline CDR1 is MNHEY and CDR2 SMNVEV (reference sequence). There are 13 residues in the CDR3. The germline V and J ends were trimmed by 2 bases and 4 bases, with 9 bases remaining between them. CDR3 sequence: CASSLGRAYEQYF. The CDR3 bases are TGTGCCAGCAGTTTAGGCAGGGCGTACGAGCAGTACTTC.

This clone was counted a few times. One end of the junction does not line up with germline, which may come from a read error. The chain carries TRBV7-7 and TRBJ2-3; a possible D gene is TRBD2 (6 bases). CDR1 and CDR2 (germline): SSHAT, FNYEAQ (reference sequence). The CDR3 is made up of 13 amino acids. The CDR3 DNA is TGTGCCAGCAGCTTAGATATAACGGGACTCATGATTTTT. As protein: CASSLDITGLMIF.

This rearrangement joins TRBV27 to TRBJ2-1; 14 bases are shared with TRBD2. The CDR3 spans 15 residues. Looked up from germline, CDR1 is MNHEY and CDR2 is SMNVEV (reference sequence). The ends lost 4 bases at V and 9 bases at J; junction bases unmatched: 5. CDR3 sequence reads: CASSSGTSGSSEQFF. The CDR3, as DNA: TGTGCCAGCAGTTCCGGGACTAGCGGGAGTTCTGAGCAGTTCTTC.

The chain couples TRBV30 to TRBJ1-3, with D possibly TRBD1 on 6 matching bases. Germline V gene lookup returns CDR1 GTSNPN and CDR2 SVGIG (reference sequence). CDR3 length: 17 amino acids. V was shortened by 0 bases and J by 4 bases, with 19 bases between the two germline ends. The CDR3 DNA follows: TGTGCCTGGAGTGTACTCTTCGCCGGGACAAGGGGAAACACCATATATTTT. It translates to CAWSVLFAGTRGNTIYF. Full variable domain (outside the CDR3, taken from reference TRBV30 and TRBJ1-3): SQTIHQWPATLVQPVGSPLSLECTVEGTSNPNLYWYRQAAGRGLQLLFYSVGIGQISSEVPQNLSASRPQDRQFILSSKKLLLSDSGFYLCAWSVLFAGTRGNTIYFGEGSWLTVV.

The table lists this clone with a count of one. The chain joins TRBV6-5 to TRBJ2-1; 9 nucleotides agree with TRBD1. The ends lost 4 bases at V and 10 bases at J; junction bases unmatched: 2. The CDR3 is 12 amino acids. Germline CDR1 is MNHEY and CDR2 is SVGAGI. CDR3 DNA: TGTGCCAGCAGTTGGACAGGGGACGAGCAGTTCTTC. Amino acid sequence: CASSWTGDEQFF.

This chain uses TRBV10-3 with TRBJ2-7, with a possible D match to TRBD1 (6 bases). Germline V gene data show CDR1 as ENHRY and CDR2 as SYGVKD. V was pared by 5 bases and J by 2 bases, with 16 bases between. The CDR3 is 15 amino acids. CDR3 DNA sequence: TGTGCCATCAGTAGGGGGACACCCTTGACCTACGAGCAGTACTTC. It is translated as CAISRGTPLTYEQYF.

In this sample, this clone turned up a few times. The chain carries TRBV18 and TRBJ1-1; D remains unclear. CDR1 is KGHSH and CDR2 is LQKENI in the germline V gene. Trimming removed 1 base at V and 5 bases at J, with 14 bases between. The CDR3 loop spans 15 amino acids. The CDR3 bases are TGTGCCAGCTCACCACAAAGGCCGCTAGGTACTGAAGCTTTCTTT. Its translation is CASSPQRPLGTEAFF.

The rearrangement joins TRBV11-2 to TRBJ1-4; D unclear. In germline, CDR1 is SGHAT, CDR2 FQNNGV. Deletions cut 1 base from V and 1 base from J, with 7 bases between. The CDR3 totals 15 residues. CDR3 in amino acids: CASSLAPGTNEKLFF. CDR3 nucleotides: TGTGCCAGCAGCTTAGCTCCAGGAACTAATGAAAAACTGTTTTTT.

The V gene is TRBV10-3, the J gene TRBJ1-4; D uncertain. Germline values: CDR1 ENHRY, CDR2 SYGVKD. V dropped 1 base and J dropped 8 bases, with 8 bases sitting between them. The CDR3 loop spans 13 amino acids. The chain's CDR3 is CAISEFSGEKLFF. DNA of the CDR3: TGTGCCATCAGTGAGTTTTCGGGGGAAAAACTGTTTTTT.

CDR3: CASSFGTLVGGQETQYF. The CDR3 nucleotides read TGTGCCAGCAGCTTTGGGACCTTAGTTGGGGGGCAAGAGACCCAGTACTTC. The rearrangement links TRBV5-8 to TRBJ2-5; D is perhaps TRBD2 (6 bases). The CDR3 length is 17 residues. Trimming pared 2 bases from V and 2 bases from J, leaving 19 bases between. From germline, CDR1 is SGHTS and CDR2 YDEGEE. Combining the CDR3 with reference TRBV5-8 and TRBJ2-5 gives the whole variable domain EAGVTQSPTHLIKTRGQQATLRCSPISGHTSVYWYQQALGLGLQFLLWYDEGEERNRGNFPPRFSGRQFPNYSSELNVNALELEDSALYLCASSFGTLVGGQETQYFGPGTRLLVL.

This chain uses TRBV16 with TRBJ1-1, with D possibly being TRBD1 (6 bases). The V gene lost 2 bases and the J gene lost 6 bases, with 10 bases spanning the gap. Germline CDR1 KGHSY, CDR2 FQNENV. This CDR3 contains 13 residues. In DNA, the CDR3 is TGTGCCAGCAGCCAAATACAGGGATCTGAAGCTTTCTTT. Translating it yields CASSQIQGSEAFF.

The V and J genes are TRBV27 and TRBJ2-1, with no clear D. The CDR3 has 14 amino acids. The V end was cut by 3 bases, the J end by 4 bases, with 10 bases between. The germline gives CDR1 MNHEY, CDR2 SMNVEV (reference sequence). CDR3 amino acids: CASSLGRLYNEQFF. The CDR3, as DNA: TGTGCCAGCAGTTTGGGCAGGCTGTACAATGAGCAGTTCTTC.

CDR3 nucleotides: TGTGCCAGCAGCGGGGGACACCCAAAATATGAGCAGTTCTTC. This gives the protein CASSGGHPKYEQFF. The chain combines TRBV9 with TRBJ2-1, with D tentatively TRBD1 (6 bases). Germline V CDR1 and CDR2: SGDLS, YYNGEE. The CDR3 is 14 residues long. Trimming removed 3 bases at V and 8 bases at J, with 15 bases between.

This clone appeared a single time. The chain combines TRBV4-2 with TRBJ2-3; no definite D call. The CDR3 consists of 15 residues. V gave up 1 base and J gave up 6 bases, with 14 bases separating them. The germline V gene encodes CDR1 LGHNA and CDR2 YNFKEQ. CDR3 sequence: CASSQVLLGADTQYF. CDR3 bases: TGTGCCAGCAGCCAAGTATTATTAGGAGCGGATACGCAGTATTTT.

The rearrangement links TRBV5-1 to TRBJ2-7; no definite D call. The germline CDR1 and CDR2 sequences are SGHRS and YFSETQ. The V gene lost 1 base and the J gene lost 0 bases, with 11 bases spanning the gap. The CDR3 has 15 amino acids. Here the CDR3 DNA reads TGCGCCAGCAGCTTGACGCTCTATAGCTCCTACGAGCAGTACTTC. Translation: CASSLTLYSSYEQYF. Using reference TRBV5-1 and TRBJ2-7 for the parts outside the CDR3, the full variable domain is KAGVTQTPRYLIKTRGQQVTLSCSPISGHRSVSWYQQTPGQGLQFLFEYFSETQRNKGNFPGRFSGRQFSNSRSEMNVSTLELGDSALYLCASSLTLYSSYEQYFGPGTRLTVT.

This clone is medium-sized by share. The genes are TRBV2 and TRBJ1-6; TRBD1 is a possible D gene (5 bases). In germline, CDR1 is SNHLY, CDR2 FYNNEI. The CDR3 length is 15 residues. The V and J ends lost 3 bases and 7 bases respectively, with 13 bases between them. CDR3 in amino acids: CASSDEVGGNSPLHF. The DNA for the CDR3 is TGTGCCAGCAGTGACGAGGTTGGGGGGAATTCACCCCTCCACTTT.

The chain is built from TRBV5-4 and TRBJ1-2; no firm D call. V dropped 0 bases and J dropped 7 bases, with 13 bases sitting between them. The CDR3 loop spans 14 amino acids. Germline V lookup: CDR1 SGHNT, CDR2 YYREEE (reference sequence). The CDR3 nucleotides read TGTGCCAGCAGCTTGGTCAGAGGCAAAGGTGGCTACACCTTC. As protein: CASSLVRGKGGYTF.

J is TRBJ2-1 and V is TRBV27; the D is unclear. The germline V gene encodes CDR1 MNHEY and CDR2 SMNVEV (reference sequence). The CDR3 runs to 14 residues. Trimming cost V 2 bases and J 7 bases, with 12 bases left between them. The CDR3 coding sequence is TGTGCCAGCAGTTTACCCCAGGTGGGTAATGAGCAGTTCTTC. Translating gives CASSLPQVGNEQFF.

CDR3 protein: CASSSEGNPAGELFF. For the CDR3, the DNA is TGTGCCAGCAGCTCGGAGGGAAATCCGGCCGGGGAGCTGTTTTTT. The J gene is TRBJ2-2, the V gene TRBV9, with D perhaps TRBD2 (6 bases). The CDR3 spans 15 residues. Germline CDR1 and CDR2: SGDLS and YYNGEE. Between the trimmed V and J ends, which lost 4 bases and 6 bases, there was a span of 16 bases.

V and J are TRBV30 and TRBJ1-5, with no clear D. CDR3 length equals 12 residues. From germline, CDR1 is GTSNPN and CDR2 SVGIG (reference sequence). The V gene lost 3 bases and the J gene lost 5 bases, with 8 bases spanning the gap. The CDR3 DNA reads as TGTGCCTGGAGCAGTGAATATCAGCCCCAGCATTTT. Protein sequence: CAWSSEYQPQHF.

The chain links TRBV4-2 to TRBJ2-7; maybe TRBD2 (6 bases). Germline assignment: CDR1 LGHNA and CDR2 YNFKEQ. Trimming pared 0 bases from V and 2 bases from J, leaving 14 bases between. The CDR3 covers 16 residues. CDR3 residues: CASSQEFGGTAYEQYF. DNA of the CDR3: TGTGCCAGCAGCCAAGAATTCGGCGGGACGGCCTACGAGCAGTACTTC.

This clone was observed a single time. The CDR3 nucleotides read TGTGCCAGCAGCCTCCGGGGGGGGAATCAGCCCCAGCATTTT. It translates to CASSLRGGNQPQHF. This chain connects TRBV7-2 to TRBJ1-5, with D possibly TRBD1 on 5 matching bases. Trimming pared 5 bases from V and 4 bases from J, leaving 12 bases between. Germline lookup yields CDR1 SGHTA and CDR2 FQGNSA. CDR3 size: 14 residues.

This chain connects TRBV27 to TRBJ1-2, with D maybe TRBD1 (6 bases). The germline V gene has CDR1 MNHEY and CDR2 SMNVEV (reference sequence). The CDR3 is 15 residues long. Trimming removed 5 bases from V and 3 bases from J, with 16 bases in between. CDR3 region: CASSPNFGQYYGYTF. In DNA form, the CDR3 reads TGTGCCAGCAGTCCGAACTTTGGACAGTACTATGGCTACACCTTC.

The rearrangement uses TRBV4-2 and TRBJ1-4; D unclear. With 4 bases removed from V and 0 bases from J, the gap between germline ends came to 12 bases. Germline V gene sequence: CDR1 LGHNA, CDR2 YNFKEQ. CDR3 length: 16 residues. CDR3 loop: CASSLLLWPTNEKLFF. The CDR3 DNA reads as TGTGCCAGCAGCCTCCTCCTCTGGCCAACTAATGAAAAACTGTTTTTT.

The CDR3 DNA sequence: TGCGCCAGCAGCCAAGATATCGGGACAGTTCCCTATGGCTACACCTTC. Translated: CASSQDIGTVPYGYTF. The J gene is TRBJ1-2, the V gene TRBV4-3; 7 nucleotides match TRBD1. This CDR3 region has 16 residues. Trimming removed 0 bases from V and 4 bases from J; junction bases left unmatched: 8. The V gene's germline CDR1 is LGHNA and CDR2 YSLEER.

This rearrangement joins TRBV2 to TRBJ2-5, with 12 bases lining up with TRBD1. Germline CDR1 and CDR2: SNHLY and FYNNEI. This CDR3 has 15 residues. V was clipped by 6 bases and J by 5 bases; unmatched bases: 7. The CDR3 DNA sequence: TGTGCCAGCAGCCGGGACAGGGGGCTGTTTGAGACCCAGTACTTC. Its translation is CASSRDRGLFETQYF. Drawing the rest from reference TRBV2 and TRBJ2-5, the complete variable domain is EPEVTQTPSHQVTQMGQEVILRCVPISNHLYFYWYRQILGQKVEFLVSFYNNEISEKSEIFDDQFSVERPDGSNFTLKIRSTKLEDSAMYFCASSRDRGLFETQYFGPGTRLLVL.

This chain uses TRBV18 with TRBJ1-2, with D perhaps TRBD1 (6 bases). The CDR3 extends over 14 amino acids. The V and J ends lost 3 bases and 4 bases respectively, with 12 bases between them. From germline, CDR1 is KGHSH and CDR2 LQKENI. CDR3 region: CASSPGAAGYGYTF. The CDR3 region has the DNA TGTGCCAGCTCACCGGGGGCCGCGGGCTATGGCTACACCTTC.